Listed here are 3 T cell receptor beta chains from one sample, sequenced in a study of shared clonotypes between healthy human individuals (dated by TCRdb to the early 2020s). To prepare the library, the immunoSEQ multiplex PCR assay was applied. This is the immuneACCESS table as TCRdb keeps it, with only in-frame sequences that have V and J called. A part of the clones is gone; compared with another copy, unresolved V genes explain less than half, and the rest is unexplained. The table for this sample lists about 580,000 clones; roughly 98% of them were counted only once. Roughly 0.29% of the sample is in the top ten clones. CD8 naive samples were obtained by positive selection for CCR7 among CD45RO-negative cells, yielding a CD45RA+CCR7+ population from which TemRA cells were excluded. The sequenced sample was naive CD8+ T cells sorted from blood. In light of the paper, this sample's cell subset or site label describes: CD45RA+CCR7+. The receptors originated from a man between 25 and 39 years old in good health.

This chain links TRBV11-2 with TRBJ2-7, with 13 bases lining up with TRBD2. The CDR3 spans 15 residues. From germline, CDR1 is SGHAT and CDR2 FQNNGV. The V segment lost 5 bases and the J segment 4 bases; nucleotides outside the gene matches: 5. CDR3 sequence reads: CASSGRGLAGYEQYF. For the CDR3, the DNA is TGTGCCAGCAGCGGCCGGGGACTAGCGGGGTACGAGCAGTACTTC.

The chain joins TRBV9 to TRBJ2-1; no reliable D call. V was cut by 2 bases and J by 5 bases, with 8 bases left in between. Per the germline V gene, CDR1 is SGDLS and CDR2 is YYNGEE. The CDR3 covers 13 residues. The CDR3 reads CASSVSMDNEQFF. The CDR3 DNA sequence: TGTGCCAGCAGCGTCTCCATGGACAATGAGCAGTTCTTC.

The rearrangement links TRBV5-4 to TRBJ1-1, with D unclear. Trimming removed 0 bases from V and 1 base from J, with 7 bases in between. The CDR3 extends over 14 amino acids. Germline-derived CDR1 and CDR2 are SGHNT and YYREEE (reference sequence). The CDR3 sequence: CASSLAGRNTEAFF. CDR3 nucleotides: TGTGCCAGCAGCTTGGCCGGACGGAACACTGAAGCTTTCTTT.